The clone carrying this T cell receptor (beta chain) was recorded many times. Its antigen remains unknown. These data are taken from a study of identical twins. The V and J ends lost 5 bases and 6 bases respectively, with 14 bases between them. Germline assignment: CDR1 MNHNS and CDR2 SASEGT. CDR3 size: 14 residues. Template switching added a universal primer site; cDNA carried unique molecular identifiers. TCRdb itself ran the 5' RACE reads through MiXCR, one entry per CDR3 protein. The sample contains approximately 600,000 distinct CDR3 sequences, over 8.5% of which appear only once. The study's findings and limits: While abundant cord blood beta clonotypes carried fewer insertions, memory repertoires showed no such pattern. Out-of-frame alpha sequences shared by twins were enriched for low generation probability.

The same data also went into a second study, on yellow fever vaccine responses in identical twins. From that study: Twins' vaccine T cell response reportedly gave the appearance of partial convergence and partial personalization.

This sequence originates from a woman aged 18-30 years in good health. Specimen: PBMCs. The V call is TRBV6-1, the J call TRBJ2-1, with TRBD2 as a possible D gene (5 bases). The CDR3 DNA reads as TGTGCCAGCAGTAAGCAACGGACTGTCAATGAGCAGTTCTTC. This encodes CASSKQRTVNEQFF.